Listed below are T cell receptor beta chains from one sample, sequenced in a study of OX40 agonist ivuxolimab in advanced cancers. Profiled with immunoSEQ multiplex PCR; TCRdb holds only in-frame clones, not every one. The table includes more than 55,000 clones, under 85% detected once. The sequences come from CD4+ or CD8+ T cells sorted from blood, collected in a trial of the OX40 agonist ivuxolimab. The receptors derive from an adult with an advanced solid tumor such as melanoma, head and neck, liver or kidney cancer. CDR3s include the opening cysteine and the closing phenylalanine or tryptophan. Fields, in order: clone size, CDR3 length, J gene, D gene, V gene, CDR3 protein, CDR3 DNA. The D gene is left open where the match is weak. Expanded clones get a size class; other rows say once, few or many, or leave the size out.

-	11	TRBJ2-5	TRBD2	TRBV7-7	CASSGGGGQYF	TGTGCCAGCAGCGGGGGGGGAGGCCAGTACTTC
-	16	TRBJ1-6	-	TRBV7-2	CASSLGFSSYNSPLHF	TGTGCCAGCAGCTTAGGGTTCAGCTCCTATAATTCACCCCTCCACTTT
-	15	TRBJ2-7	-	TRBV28	CASSSSGTNSYEQYF	TGTGCCAGCAGTTCATCCGGGACAAATTCCTACGAGCAGTACTTC
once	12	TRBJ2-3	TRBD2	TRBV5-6	CVLGLAKGTQYF	TGTGTCCTGGGACTAGCAAAGGGTACGCAGTATTTT
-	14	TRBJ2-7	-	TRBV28	CASSLAGILPEQYF	TGTGCCAGCAGTTTAGCGGGGATCCTGCCCGAGCAGTACTTC
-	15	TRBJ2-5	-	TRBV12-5	CASGRGGDGQETQYF	TGTGCTAGTGGTAGAGGAGGGGACGGCCAAGAGACCCAGTACTTC
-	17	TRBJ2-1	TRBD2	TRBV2	CASSATSGGPGGNEQFF	TGTGCCAGCAGTGCAACTAGCGGGGGCCCCGGGGGGAATGAGCAGTTCTTC
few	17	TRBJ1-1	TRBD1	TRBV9	CASSASRDRDGNTEAFF	TGTGCCAGCAGCGCATCCCGGGACAGGGACGGGAACACTGAAGCTTTCTTT
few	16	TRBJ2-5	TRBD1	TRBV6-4	CASSLRGQGALETQYF	TGTGCCAGCAGCCTTAGGGGACAGGGAGCATTGGAGACCCAGTACTTC
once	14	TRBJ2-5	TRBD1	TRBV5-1	CASSFQGAGETQYF	TGCGCCAGCAGCTTTCAGGGGGCTGGAGAGACCCAGTACTTC
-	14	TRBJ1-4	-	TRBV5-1	CASSLEGGGEKLFF	TGCGCCAGCAGCTTGGAGGGCGGAGGTGAAAAACTGTTTTTT
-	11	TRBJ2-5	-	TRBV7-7	CASSLSGIQYF	TGTGCCAGCAGCCTTTCAGGGATCCAGTACTTC
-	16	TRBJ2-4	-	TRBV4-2	CASSQDSRGRRNIQYF	TGTGCCAGCAGCCAAGATAGTCGGGGCCGGCGAAACATTCAGTACTTC
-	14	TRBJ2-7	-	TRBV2	CASASLGRGDEQYF	TGTGCCAGCGCTAGTTTAGGACGAGGGGACGAGCAGTACTTC
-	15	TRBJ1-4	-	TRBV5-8	CASSLTGPARFKLFF	TGTGCCAGCAGCTTGACCGGGCCAGCCCGCTTCAAACTGTTTTTT